The present TCR beta chain was sequenced within a study of long-term antiretroviral therapy in people with HIV. About the study: First collections came about a decade before the 2015 immediate-ART recommendation.

Version v3.0 of the immunoSEQ assay was performed at survey level. Repertoires were generated with immunoSEQ multiplex PCR, while TCRdb's copy carries only in-frame clones and drops some. The sample holds 30,000 to 50,000 clones, roughly nine tenths seen once. Study observations and caveats: Repertoires in HIV (unlike those of controls) had narrower CDR3 length ranges.

Per the germline V gene, CDR1 is SGHAT and CDR2 is FQNNGV. V was pared by 5 bases and J by 0 bases, with 2 bases between. The CDR3 is 13 amino acids. Comments on this clone: No antigen is known for it.

This clonotype originated in a woman in her 50s with HIV. This chain joins TRBV11-2 and TRBJ2-6, with unresolved D. The sample in question was unsorted PBMCs, obtained 1.2 years after starting antiretroviral therapy. CDR3 in DNA: TGTGCCAGCAGCGCCTCTGGGGCCAACGTCCTGACTTTC. It specifies CASSASGANVLTF. The full variable domain, rest sourced from reference TRBV11-2 and TRBJ2-6, is EAGVAQSPRYKIIEKRQSVAFWCNPISGHATLYWYQQILGQGPKLLIQFQNNGVVDDSQLPKDRFSAERLKGVDSTLKIQPAKLEDSAVYLCASSASGANVLTFGAGSRLTVL.